The 24 T cell receptor beta chains below were found in one sample sequenced in a study of T cells after posttransplantation cyclophosphamide. Treatment was busulfan-fludarabine conditioning, a marrow graft, and cyclophosphamide on days +3 and +4. Generated by immunoSEQ multiplex PCR, the TCRdb table keeps only in-frame clones and is missing some. The sample records some 16,000 clones, roughly 81% being singletons. The sequenced sample was CD8+ T cells sorted from PBMCs, obtained 1903 days after a stem cell transplant with posttransplant cyclophosphamide. The receptors were gathered from a female patient in her forties who received an allogeneic stem cell transplant from a related donor, was CMV-positive, and had no GVHD. Some T cells may arise from the graft donor.

The V and J genes are TRBV28 and TRBJ2-3; the match to TRBD1 covers 12 bases. The CDR3 contains 20 residues. CDR1 is MDHEN, CDR2 SYDVKM, per germline. V dropped 8 bases and J dropped 6; count of bases not matched to a gene: 24. The CDR3 reads CASHPRVGQGALSESDTQYF. The CDR3 nucleotides are TGTGCCAGCCACCCTAGAGTGGGACAGGGGGCGTTGTCTGAGTCGGATACGCAGTATTTT.

The J gene is TRBJ1-5, the V gene TRBV19; no firm D call. Germline lookup yields CDR1 LNHDA and CDR2 SQIVND (reference sequence). V shed 1 base and J shed 0 bases, with 7 bases lying between them. The CDR3 sequence is 15 residues long. The CDR3 nucleotides are TGTGCCAGTAGTATAGGCCACAGTAGCAATCAGCCCCAGCATTTT. It is translated as CASSIGHSSNQPQHF.

This clone has just a few counts. The chain has TRBV14 and TRBJ2-7; maybe TRBD1 (6 bases). Germline-derived CDR1 and CDR2 are SGHDN and FVKESK. The CDR3 has 14 residues. V was trimmed by 4 bases and J by 3 bases, leaving 13 bases between them. In nucleotides, the CDR3 is TGTGCCAGCAGCCCACAGGGTTTCAGCTACGAGCAGTACTTC. Translated: CASSPQGFSYEQYF.

This chain connects TRBV29-1 to TRBJ2-7; TRBD2 aligns across 13 bases. The CDR3 has 14 residues. The V gene end was trimmed by 7 bases and the J gene end by 5 bases; junction bases not matched to a gene: 8. Per the germline V gene, CDR1 is SQVTM and CDR2 is ANQGSEA. CDR3 DNA: TGCAGCGGGATACTAGCGGGGGGGCCCCACGAGCAGTACTTC. This gives the protein CSGILAGGPHEQYF.

V is TRBV28 and J is TRBJ1-2, with 7 bases matching TRBD1. The CDR3 loop spans 17 amino acids. Germline V lookup: CDR1 MDHEN, CDR2 SYDVKM. V lost 10 bases and J lost 2; bases outside the gene matches: 19. The CDR3 protein is CATCHENPRGFNYGYTF. Written as DNA, the CDR3 is TGTGCCACCTGCCATGAAAATCCCAGGGGGTTCAACTATGGCTACACCTTC.

J is TRBJ1-5 and V is TRBV27; 9 bases map to TRBD1. Germline loops: CDR1 MNHEY, CDR2 SMNVEV (reference sequence). Losses at the gene ends were 5 bases for V and 0 bases for J; bases not matched to a gene: 14. This CDR3 is built from 19 residues. The CDR3 DNA is TGTGCCAGCAGTCCCTTATCCCCCCCGACAGGGGGTAGCAATCAGCCCCAGCATTTT. This encodes CASSPLSPPTGGSNQPQHF.

This clone was counted only a few times. This sequence joins TRBV7-9 and TRBJ2-2; 9 positions agree with TRBD1. V shed 4 bases and J 1 base; nucleotides not matched to a gene: 7. The CDR3 totals 17 residues. Germline V gene lookup returns CDR1 SEHNR and CDR2 FQNEAQ (reference sequence). The DNA of the CDR3 is TGTGCCAGCAGCTCCCGACCGGGACAGGGGAACACCGGGGAGCTGTTTTTT. Residues: CASSSRPGQGNTGELFF.

The rearrangement uses TRBV14 and TRBJ2-7; TRBD2 aligns across 14 bases. Germline CDR1 is SGHDN and CDR2 is FVKESK. There are 16 residues in the CDR3. V trimming: 4 bases; J trimming: 4 bases; junction bases outside the gene matches: 6. CDR3 bases: TGTGCCAGCAGCCCGACCGGGACTAGCGGGGGTTACGAGCAGTACTTC. It yields the protein CASSPTGTSGGYEQYF.

In its sample, this clone was seen a few times. Written as DNA, the CDR3 is TGTGCCAGCAGTTCCGAACCGAGAGGGTATGATGGCTACACCTTC. This codes for CASSSEPRGYDGYTF. J is TRBJ1-2 and V is TRBV7-3; D gene unclear. The CDR3 sequence is 15 residues long. V was trimmed by 6 bases and J by 6 bases, leaving 20 bases between them. Per germline, CDR1 SGHTA and CDR2 FQGTGA.

The chain carries TRBV27 and TRBJ2-7, with TRBD1 identical over 7 bases. V lost 5 bases and J lost 3; bases outside the gene matches: 7. The germline CDR1 and CDR2 sequences are MNHEY and SMNVEV (reference sequence). The CDR3 contains 14 residues. For the CDR3, the DNA is TGTGCCAGCAGTCAAAGGGCAGGGGGCTACGAGCAGTACTTC. Its protein is CASSQRAGGYEQYF.

The chain is built from TRBV27 and TRBJ2-6, with D maybe TRBD2 (5 bases). This CDR3 is built from 18 residues. V was cut by 6 bases and J by 0 bases, with 18 bases left in between. Germline V gene lookup returns CDR1 MNHEY and CDR2 SMNVEV (reference sequence). The chain's CDR3 is CASRVSGTDGSGANVLTF. The CDR3 nucleotides read TGTGCCAGCAGGGTAAGCGGAACAGACGGCTCTGGGGCCAACGTCCTGACTTTC. Complete variable domain (other parts from reference TRBV27 and TRBJ2-6): EAQVTQNPRYLITVTGKKLTVTCSQNMNHEYMSWYRQDPGLGLRQIYYSMNVEVTDKGDVPEGYKVSRKEKRNFPLILESPSPNQTSLYFCASRVSGTDGSGANVLTFGAGSRLTVL.

This sequence joins TRBV27 and TRBJ2-3; TRBD2 aligns across 14 bases. J lost 1 base, V lost 8 bases, and 5 bases had no gene match. The germline V gene encodes CDR1 MNHEY and CDR2 SMNVEV (reference sequence). The CDR3 loop spans 16 amino acids. The CDR3 DNA follows: TGTGCCAGCCGTGGACTAGCGGGGGGCGGCACAGATACGCAGTATTTT. Its protein is CASRGLAGGGTDTQYF.

This chain links TRBV5-6 with TRBJ1-5; 7 bases fit TRBD1. With V trimmed by 4 bases and J by 1 base, 5 bases remained unmatched. Germline-derived CDR1 and CDR2 are SGHDT and YYEEEE. This CDR3 is built from 15 residues. CDR3 sequence reads: CASSNRGMSNQPQHF. The DNA for the CDR3 is TGTGCCAGCAGCAACAGGGGTATGAGCAATCAGCCCCAGCATTTT.

The chain recombines TRBV9 with TRBJ1-6, with D possibly being TRBD1 (6 bases). With 0 bases removed from V and 10 bases from J, the gap between germline ends came to 11 bases. The CDR3 loop spans 14 amino acids. Germline V gene lookup returns CDR1 SGDLS and CDR2 YYNGEE. DNA for the CDR3: TGTGCCAGCAGCGTAGGAGGGGGGGACTCACCCCTCCACTTT. Translating gives CASSVGGGDSPLHF.

This clone appeared a single time. J is TRBJ1-1 and V is TRBV10-3, with TRBD1 as a possible D gene (6 bases). Trimming left V 4 bases short and J 1 base short, with 16 bases between. The length of the CDR3 is 16 residues. Germline-derived CDR1 and CDR2 are ENHRY and SYGVKD. The CDR3 here is CAISGGHGPENTEAFF. The DNA for the CDR3 is TGTGCCATCAGTGGGGGACACGGTCCGGAGAACACTGAAGCTTTCTTT.

The chain joins TRBV7-2 to TRBJ1-1; a possible D gene is TRBD1 (5 bases). V lost 5 bases and J 1 base, leaving 11 bases between the germline ends. Germline V lookup: CDR1 SGHTA, CDR2 FQGNSA. This CDR3 has 14 residues. The CDR3 loop is CASSPRTGNTEAFF. The DNA of the CDR3 is TGTGCCAGCAGCCCCAGAACAGGGAACACTGAAGCTTTCTTT. Combining the CDR3 with reference TRBV7-2 and TRBJ1-1 gives the whole variable domain GAGVSQSPSNKVTEKGKDVELRCDPISGHTALYWYRQSLGQGLEFLIYFQGNSAPDKSGLPSDRFSAERTGGSVSTLTIQRTQQEDSAVYLCASSPRTGNTEAFFGQGTRLTVV.

This clone has a handful of counts. The chain employs TRBV28 and TRBJ1-6, with unresolved D. Germline values: CDR1 MDHEN, CDR2 SYDVKM. Trimming shortened V by 6 bases and J by 0 bases, and 15 bases separated the two germline ends. The length of the CDR3 is 17 residues. This CDR3 reads CASRRIVRSSYNSPLHF. The DNA for the CDR3 is TGTGCCAGCAGAAGGATAGTCCGGAGCTCCTATAATTCACCCCTCCACTTT. The whole variable domain, filled in from reference TRBV28 and TRBJ1-6, reads DVKVTQSSRYLVKRTGEKVFLECVQDMDHENMFWYRQDPGLGLRLIYFSYDVKMKEKGDIPEGYSVSREKKERFSLILESASTNQTSMYLCASRRIVRSSYNSPLHFGNGTRLTVT.

The chain combines TRBV27 with TRBJ1-1; 8 bases align to TRBD1. The CDR3 covers 14 residues. Unmatched junction bases numbered 6, after V lost 5 bases and J lost 4 bases. The V gene's germline CDR1 is MNHEY and CDR2 SMNVEV (reference sequence). The CDR3 protein is CASSTQGAATEAFF. The CDR3 nucleotides are TGTGCCAGCAGTACCCAGGGGGCAGCCACTGAAGCTTTCTTT.

CDR3 protein: CASSFRLSGGADTQYF. CDR3 coding DNA: TGTGCCAGCAGCTTCAGGTTATCAGGGGGCGCAGATACGCAGTATTTT. The gene calls are TRBV7-3 and TRBJ2-3; TRBD1 matches 8 bases. Germline values: CDR1 SGHTA, CDR2 FQGTGA. The length of the CDR3 is 16 residues. J was trimmed by 4 bases and V by 3 bases; bases with no gene match: 9.

This clone has more than one count but fewer than ten. V gene TRBV19 combines with J gene TRBJ2-7; 7 positions agree with TRBD1. The V and J ends lost 5 bases and 2 bases, in that order; junction bases with no gene match: 3. The CDR3 has 13 residues. In germline, CDR1 is LNHDA, CDR2 SQIVND (reference sequence). As DNA, the CDR3 is TGTGCCAGTAGTGGGGACAGTCCCTACGAGCAGTACTTC. Translated, it gives CASSGDSPYEQYF. The full variable domain, with the rest looked up from reference TRBV19 and TRBJ2-7, is DGGITQSPKYLFRKEGQNVTLSCEQNLNHDAMYWYRQDPGQGLRLIYYSQIVNDFQKGDIAEGYSVSREKKESFPLTVTSAQKNPTAFYLCASSGDSPYEQYFGPGTRLTVT.

The chain couples TRBV7-8 to TRBJ1-2; D remains unclear. CDR3 size: 15 residues. CDR1 and CDR2 from the germline V gene are SGHVS and FQNEAQ. The ends were cut back, 3 bases at V and 0 bases at J, with 11 bases in the middle. The CDR3 protein is CASSFSSDANYGYTF. CDR3 nucleotide sequence: TGTGCCAGCAGCTTTTCTAGTGATGCTAACTATGGCTACACCTTC.

The gene calls are TRBV10-3 and TRBJ1-6; D remains unclear. The V end was cut by 0 bases, the J end by 6 bases, with 6 bases between. In germline, CDR1 is ENHRY, CDR2 SYGVKD. This CDR3 region has 14 residues. CDR3 nucleotides: TGTGCCATCAGTGAGTCTAGAAGTAATTCACCCCTCCACTTT. This encodes CAISESRSNSPLHF.

This chain uses TRBV11-2 with TRBJ2-7, with D uncertain. Looked up from germline, CDR1 is SGHAT and CDR2 is FQNNGV. Trimming left V 4 bases short and J 1 base short, with 20 bases between. This CDR3 has 17 residues. The CDR3 nucleotides are TGTGCCAGCAGCTCATCCTTCGACTCCACTCCTTCCTACGAGCAGTACTTC. Amino acid sequence: CASSSSFDSTPSYEQYF.

The V call is TRBV7-3, the J call TRBJ1-5, with D perhaps TRBD1 (6 bases). The V end lost 0 bases, the J end lost 9 bases, and 9 bases lay between the germline ends. The CDR3 extends over 13 amino acids. The germline V gene has CDR1 SGHTA and CDR2 FQGTGA. CDR3 amino acids: CASSLTKGGPQHF. CDR3 nucleotides: TGTGCCAGCAGCTTAACGAAAGGGGGGCCCCAGCATTTT.